This is a list of T cell receptor beta chains from one sample in a study of blood T cell repertoires in COVID-19. Sequencing used immunoSEQ multiplex PCR; TCRdb keeps in-frame clones, though not all of them. This table holds 90,000 to 120,000 clones, more than 70% found once. Sequencing was done on a sample of peripheral blood. These receptor sequences come from a human donor in a cohort sampled during active COVID-19. The CDR3 runs from the conserved cysteine through the conserved F or W. Fields, in order: J gene, V gene, clone size, D gene, CDR3 length, CDR3 DNA, CDR3 protein. A D gene is named only where the DNA matches it firmly. The size entry is marked missing in some rows and otherwise reads once, few, many or a size class.

j_gene: TRBJ2-3; v_gene: TRBV12-5; abundance: few; d_gene: TRBD1; len: 13; CDR3nt: TGTGCTAGTGGTGCATCCAGGGGGGATACGCAGTATTTT; CDR3aa: CASGASRGDTQYF
j_gene: TRBJ2-2; v_gene: TRBV6-5; abundance: -; d_gene: TRBD1; len: 14; CDR3nt: TGTGCCAGCAACGGACAGGGTAACACCGGGGAGCTGTTTTTT; CDR3aa: CASNGQGNTGELFF
j_gene: TRBJ2-7; v_gene: TRBV6-2/TRBV6-3; abundance: -; d_gene: TRBD1; len: 14; CDR3nt: TGTGCCAGCAGCCAGGGACAGGGGCCCTACGAGCAGTACTTC; CDR3aa: CASSQGQGPYEQYF
j_gene: TRBJ1-5; v_gene: TRBV7-2; abundance: -; d_gene: -; len: 14; CDR3nt: TGTGCCAGCAGCTCCCAGGGTCGCAATCAGCCCCAGCATTTT; CDR3aa: CASSSQGRNQPQHF
j_gene: TRBJ2-1; v_gene: TRBV15; abundance: -; d_gene: -; len: 14; CDR3nt: TGTGCCACCAGCAGAGATCGGTGGGGGGATGAGCAGTTCTTC; CDR3aa: CATSRDRWGDEQFF
j_gene: TRBJ1-1; v_gene: TRBV5-4; abundance: few; d_gene: TRBD1; len: 13; CDR3nt: TGTGCCAGCGCGGCGACAGGGCAACTTGAAGCTTTCTTT; CDR3aa: CASAATGQLEAFF
j_gene: TRBJ2-1; v_gene: TRBV19; abundance: few; d_gene: -; len: 17; CDR3nt: TGTGCCAGTTCGTCCACCCCTCGGAGAGGGTTTGACAATGAGCAGTTCTTC; CDR3aa: CASSSTPRRGFDNEQFF
j_gene: TRBJ2-4; v_gene: TRBV7-2; abundance: -; d_gene: TRBD2; len: 14; CDR3nt: TGTGCCAGCAGCTCCTCGGGGGGGGGAAACATTCAGTACTTC; CDR3aa: CASSSSGGGNIQYF
j_gene: TRBJ2-3; v_gene: TRBV28; abundance: -; d_gene: TRBD2; len: 20; CDR3nt: TGTGCCAGCACCTTTAGACAGGTCCTTATAGCGGGAGGGCCCTCAGATACGCAGTATTTT; CDR3aa: CASTFRQVLIAGGPSDTQYF
j_gene: TRBJ2-7; v_gene: TRBV30; abundance: -; d_gene: TRBD1; len: 14; CDR3nt: TGTGCCTGGAGTAAGGGACAGGGTTCCTACGAGCAGTACTTC; CDR3aa: CAWSKGQGSYEQYF
j_gene: TRBJ1-1; v_gene: TRBV5-8; abundance: -; d_gene: -; len: 15; CDR3nt: TGTGCCAGCAGGCGGACTGTTACAATGAACACTGAAGCTTTCTTT; CDR3aa: CASRRTVTMNTEAFF
j_gene: TRBJ2-2; v_gene: TRBV19; abundance: -; d_gene: TRBD1; len: 13; CDR3nt: TGTGCCAGTAAGGGGGCTGAGGGCGGGGAGCTGTTTTTT; CDR3aa: CASKGAEGGELFF
j_gene: TRBJ2-1; v_gene: TRBV2; abundance: few; d_gene: -; len: 13; CDR3nt: TGTGCCAGCAGTGAGGGCCAAAATAATGAGCAGTTCTTC; CDR3aa: CASSEGQNNEQFF
j_gene: TRBJ2-6; v_gene: TRBV10-3; abundance: -; d_gene: TRBD2; len: 18; CDR3nt: TGTGCCATCAGTGGGCGGGAGGGCCTTAACGCTGGGGCCAACGTCCTGACTTTC; CDR3aa: CAISGREGLNAGANVLTF
j_gene: TRBJ2-1; v_gene: TRBV5-1; abundance: -; d_gene: TRBD2; len: 16; CDR3nt: TGCGCCAGCAGCTTTAGGCCTAGCGGGAGTCTTAATGAGCAGTTCTTC; CDR3aa: CASSFRPSGSLNEQFF
j_gene: TRBJ2-2; v_gene: TRBV5-1; abundance: -; d_gene: -; len: 14; CDR3nt: TGCGCCAGCAGCTTGGCAGGGTCTGGCGGGGAGCTGTTTTTT; CDR3aa: CASSLAGSGGELFF
j_gene: TRBJ1-2; v_gene: TRBV9; abundance: -; d_gene: -; len: 13; CDR3nt: TGTGCCAGCAGCGGGGGAGCGGCTGAGGGCTACACCTTC; CDR3aa: CASSGGAAEGYTF
j_gene: TRBJ1-3; v_gene: TRBV24-1; abundance: few; d_gene: -; len: 13; CDR3nt: TGTGCCACCGCGGACCGGACAGGAAACACCATATATTTT; CDR3aa: CATADRTGNTIYF
j_gene: TRBJ2-5; v_gene: TRBV7-2; abundance: -; d_gene: -; len: 15; CDR3nt: TGTGCCAGCAGTCCAATTTATAGCGGTGGAGAGACCCAGTACTTC; CDR3aa: CASSPIYSGGETQYF
j_gene: TRBJ1-2; v_gene: TRBV7-2; abundance: -; d_gene: -; len: 13; CDR3nt: TGTGCCAGCAGAGTACAGGGAGCTAATGGCTACACCTTC; CDR3aa: CASRVQGANGYTF
j_gene: TRBJ1-3; v_gene: TRBV27; abundance: -; d_gene: -; len: 14; CDR3nt: TGTGCCAGCAGAAACACAGGGTCCCCAGACACCATATATTTT; CDR3aa: CASRNTGSPDTIYF
j_gene: TRBJ1-1; v_gene: TRBV7-9; abundance: -; d_gene: -; len: 13; CDR3nt: TGTGCCAGCAGCCCCTCTATGAACACTGAAGCTTTCTTT; CDR3aa: CASSPSMNTEAFF
j_gene: TRBJ2-3; v_gene: TRBV9; abundance: -; d_gene: TRBD1; len: 16; CDR3nt: TGTGCCAGCAGCGCGGCCGGGACAGGGCAGTTAGATACGCAGTATTTT; CDR3aa: CASSAAGTGQLDTQYF
j_gene: TRBJ1-5; v_gene: TRBV7-2; abundance: -; d_gene: -; len: 15; CDR3nt: TGTGCCAGCAGCCTGGGACTTCAAGCGAGTCAGCCCCAGCATTTT; CDR3aa: CASSLGLQASQPQHF
j_gene: TRBJ2-5; v_gene: TRBV19; abundance: -; d_gene: TRBD2; len: 15; CDR3nt: TGTGCCAGTAGTATAGGGACTAGCGGGAGTGAGACCCAGTACTTC; CDR3aa: CASSIGTSGSETQYF
j_gene: TRBJ1-1; v_gene: TRBV28; abundance: -; d_gene: TRBD1; len: 15; CDR3nt: TGTGCCAGCAATAGACAGGGGTTGATGAACACTGAAGCTTTCTTT; CDR3aa: CASNRQGLMNTEAFF
j_gene: TRBJ1-5; v_gene: TRBV7-8; abundance: -; d_gene: -; len: 16; CDR3nt: TGTGCCAGCAGCTTAGAAGGCGGAGTTCTCAATCAGCCCCAGCATTTT; CDR3aa: CASSLEGGVLNQPQHF
j_gene: TRBJ2-1; v_gene: TRBV3-1/TRBV3-2; abundance: -; d_gene: TRBD1; len: 18; CDR3nt: TGTGCCAGCAGCCAAGATCCTCGACAGGGGCTGATTTGGAATGAGCAGTTCTTC; CDR3aa: CASSQDPRQGLIWNEQFF
j_gene: TRBJ1-1; v_gene: TRBV10-2; abundance: few; d_gene: TRBD1; len: 18; CDR3nt: TGCGCCAGCAGTGAGTGGATGAGACAGGGTGTAGGGAACACTGAAGCTTTCTTT; CDR3aa: CASSEWMRQGVGNTEAFF
j_gene: TRBJ2-1; v_gene: TRBV29-1; abundance: -; d_gene: -; len: 15; CDR3nt: TGCAGCGTTGGGGCTAGCGAGAACTCCTACAATGAGCAGTTCTTC; CDR3aa: CSVGASENSYNEQFF
j_gene: TRBJ1-5; v_gene: TRBV28; abundance: few; d_gene: -; len: 13; CDR3nt: TGTGCCAGCCGGGATTATAGCAATCAGCCCCAGCATTTT; CDR3aa: CASRDYSNQPQHF
j_gene: TRBJ2-3; v_gene: TRBV5-5; abundance: -; d_gene: TRBD2; len: 15; CDR3nt: TGTGCCAGCAGCTTGTCAGCGGGAGTCGGGGATACGCAGTATTTT; CDR3aa: CASSLSAGVGDTQYF
j_gene: TRBJ1-3; v_gene: TRBV28; abundance: -; d_gene: -; len: 14; CDR3nt: TGTGCCGCCCAAACCGGGGGAGCTGGAAACACCATATATTTT; CDR3aa: CAAQTGGAGNTIYF
j_gene: TRBJ1-4; v_gene: TRBV7-8; abundance: -; d_gene: TRBD1; len: 15; CDR3nt: TGTGCCAGCAGCAAATTCCAGGGGGAAAATGAAAAACTGTTTTTT; CDR3aa: CASSKFQGENEKLFF
j_gene: TRBJ2-6; v_gene: TRBV11-2; abundance: many; d_gene: -; len: 15; CDR3nt: TGTGCCAGCAGCTTAGGAGGCTCTGGGGCCAACGTCCTGACTTTC; CDR3aa: CASSLGGSGANVLTF
j_gene: TRBJ2-3; v_gene: TRBV10-2; abundance: -; d_gene: -; len: 11; CDR3nt: TGCGCCAGCACCTTCTCGGATACGCAGTATTTT; CDR3aa: CASTFSDTQYF
j_gene: TRBJ2-7; v_gene: TRBV6-5; abundance: -; d_gene: TRBD2; len: 15; CDR3nt: TGTGCCAGCACCATGACTAGCGGGATCTCCTACGAGCAGTACTTC; CDR3aa: CASTMTSGISYEQYF
j_gene: TRBJ2-7; v_gene: TRBV6-5; abundance: -; d_gene: TRBD1; len: 14; CDR3nt: TGTGCCGCTAACCGTGGGACAGGGGGCTACGAGCAGTACTTC; CDR3aa: CAANRGTGGYEQYF
j_gene: TRBJ2-7; v_gene: TRBV3-1/TRBV3-2; abundance: -; d_gene: -; len: 16; CDR3nt: TGTGCCAGCAGCCAAGATGGCGGTAAAGCCTCCTACGAGCAGTACTTC; CDR3aa: CASSQDGGKASYEQYF
j_gene: TRBJ2-1; v_gene: TRBV6-6; abundance: -; d_gene: TRBD2; len: 15; CDR3nt: TGTGCCAGCAGGTATGGAACTAGCGGATCTGGTGAGCAGTTCTTC; CDR3aa: CASRYGTSGSGEQFF
j_gene: TRBJ2-1; v_gene: TRBV27; abundance: -; d_gene: -; len: 15; CDR3nt: TGTGCCAGCAGTTTATTCCGGAGCCACTACAATGAGCAGTTCTTC; CDR3aa: CASSLFRSHYNEQFF
j_gene: TRBJ1-6; v_gene: TRBV12-3/TRBV12-4; abundance: -; d_gene: -; len: 13; CDR3nt: TGTGCCAGCAGTTTACAGGGTCGATCACCCCTCCACTTT; CDR3aa: CASSLQGRSPLHF
j_gene: TRBJ2-1; v_gene: TRBV5-4; abundance: -; d_gene: TRBD2; len: 16; CDR3nt: TGTGCCAGCAGCATCCCGACTAGCGGGTATTACAATGAGCAGTTCTTC; CDR3aa: CASSIPTSGYYNEQFF
j_gene: TRBJ1-2; v_gene: TRBV16; abundance: -; d_gene: TRBD1; len: 13; CDR3nt: TGTGCCAGCAGCCAAGGGACAGAATCAAGCTACACCTTC; CDR3aa: CASSQGTESSYTF